The TCR beta chain described here comes from a study of blood T cell repertoires in COVID-19. Turning to the study itself: From T cells, B-cell-depleted T cells, or PBMCs came the material, which was cDNA or gDNA.

Per the original data handling: Amplification of reference gene primers provided the estimated nucleated cell counts. Clones were read by immunoSEQ multiplex PCR, and TCRdb kept only the in-frame ones, dropping some. V and J calls plus clone size are reproduced from that table; the DNA served to infer D and trimming. The table has around 150,000 clones, around 84% seen once; the top ten hold approximately 3.3%. CDR3 length equals 15 residues. The ends were cut back, 1 base at V and 1 base at J, with 10 bases in the middle. Looked up from germline, CDR1 is KGHSH and CDR2 is LQKENI. Sequenced material: peripheral blood. The sequence came from a human donor with acute or convalescent COVID-19. The donor label of this sample is uncertain. The chain uses TRBV18 and TRBJ2-5; D is unclear. The CDR3 is CASSPRKQTQETQYF. The CDR3 region has the DNA TGTGCCAGCTCACCACGGAAACAGACCCAAGAGACCCAGTACTTC.